Shown below are 21 T cell receptor beta chains from a single sample sequenced in a study of shared clonotypes between healthy human individuals. CD45RO negativity and positive selection for CCR7 defined naive CD8 cells, a population that excluded terminally differentiated effector memory CD45RA+ cells. Assay used: immunoSEQ multiplex PCR; TCRdb lists only in-frame clones, some missing. This sample has approximately 2,200,000 clones, with 93% found just once. Sequenced sample: naive CD8+ T cells from PBMCs. The receptors derive from a young man in good health. Some clones in this sample may be carry-over from other donors' samples.

V is TRBV7-9 and J is TRBJ2-3; 12 bases fit TRBD2. Unmatched junction bases numbered 8, after V lost 1 base and J lost 0 bases. The V gene's germline CDR1 is SEHNR and CDR2 FQNEAQ (reference sequence). This CDR3 has 19 amino acids. CDR3 sequence: CASSLGRLAGDPSTDTQYF. CDR3 nucleotide sequence: TGTGCCAGCAGCTTAGGGCGACTAGCGGGGGACCCTAGCACAGATACGCAGTATTTT.

Regarding this clone: Other DNA sequences in this specimen translate into the identical CDR3. The chain couples TRBV9 to TRBJ2-7; 9 bases agree with TRBD1. The CDR3 totals 15 residues. The germline V gene encodes CDR1 SGDLS and CDR2 YYNGEE. The junction had 6 bases not matched to a gene; V was cut back by 2 bases and J by 3 bases. The CDR3: CASSVGGQGFYEQYF. The DNA for the CDR3 is TGTGCCAGCAGCGTGGGGGGACAGGGCTTCTACGAGCAGTACTTC.

This chain connects TRBV6-1 to TRBJ1-2; possible D gene TRBD1, 6 bases. The germline V gene encodes CDR1 MNHNS and CDR2 SASEGT. Trimming left V 0 bases short and J 3 bases short, with 11 bases between. The CDR3 extends over 15 amino acids. In DNA, the CDR3 is TGTGCCAGCAGTGAAGCGCGGGGGGCGGACTATGGCTACACCTTC. As protein: CASSEARGADYGYTF.

The J gene is TRBJ2-7, the V gene TRBV2; TRBD2 might be the D (7 bases). Germline V lookup: CDR1 SNHLY, CDR2 FYNNEI. Trimming took off 10 bases at V and 5 bases at J, with 27 bases between the two ends. This CDR3 has 16 residues. The CDR3 sequence is CAKRGGERDPPHEQYF. The DNA for the CDR3 is TGTGCCAAGAGGGGGGGAGAGCGGGACCCTCCACACGAGCAGTACTTC.

The CDR3 region has the DNA TGTGCCAGCAGTGAAACCCCATCCCTAGCGGGAGCCCCATACGAGCAGTACTTC. Amino acids: CASSETPSLAGAPYEQYF. V and J are TRBV6-1 and TRBJ2-7; 10 nucleotides agree with TRBD2. The CDR3 has 18 amino acids. Germline V CDR1 and CDR2: MNHNS, SASEGT. The J segment lost 4 bases and the V segment lost 2 bases, leaving 14 bases of the junction unmatched.

The V gene is TRBV5-1, the J gene TRBJ2-2; weak D call: TRBD2 (5 bases). CDR3 length: 14 amino acids. Deletions cut 1 base from V and 3 bases from J, with 7 bases between. Germline CDR1 SGHRS, CDR2 YFSETQ. The CDR3 DNA reads TGCGCCAGCAGCTTGTGGCGGGACACCGGGGAGCTGTTTTTT. Amino acid sequence: CASSLWRDTGELFF.

Only one count was recorded for this clone. This sequence joins TRBV9 and TRBJ1-2; D not certain. Germline CDR1 reads SGDLS; CDR2 reads YYNGEE. V lost 4 bases, J lost 0 bases, and 19 bases lay in between. The CDR3 loop spans 17 amino acids. The chain's CDR3 is CASSTHLDGVTNYGYTF. CDR3 nucleotides: TGTGCCAGCAGCACGCACCTGGACGGGGTAACTAACTATGGCTACACCTTC.

The rearrangement joins TRBV19 to TRBJ1-1; 7 nucleotides agree with TRBD1. Germline V lookup: CDR1 LNHDA, CDR2 SQIVND (reference sequence). The CDR3 is 16 amino acids. After removal of 7 bases from V and 0 bases from J, the junction contained 11 bases not matched to a gene. CDR3 residues: CASTTTGRSMNTEAFF. In nucleotides, the CDR3 is TGTGCCAGTACTACGACAGGGAGAAGCATGAACACTGAAGCTTTCTTT.

CDR3 DNA sequence: TGTGCCAGCAGTTACCTGAGCTCGGGCACAGATACGCAGTATTTT. It codes for CASSYLSSGTDTQYF. The chain links TRBV6-6 to TRBJ2-3; no clear D gene. The CDR3 length is 15 residues. Trimming took off 2 bases at V and 1 base at J, with 10 bases between the two ends. Germline V gene lookup returns CDR1 MNHNY and CDR2 SVGAGI (reference sequence).

V is TRBV13 and J is TRBJ2-1; D remains unclear. The V end lost 3 bases, the J end lost 0 bases, and 15 bases lay between the germline ends. CDR3 length: 17 residues. Germline-derived CDR1 and CDR2 are PRHDT and FYEKMQ (reference sequence). The CDR3 here is CASSFAHPAGSYNEQFF. CDR3 coding DNA: TGTGCCAGCAGCTTTGCCCACCCGGCTGGCTCCTACAATGAGCAGTTCTTC. Full variable domain (rest looked up from reference TRBV13 and TRBJ2-1): AAGVIQSPRHLIKEKRETATLKCYPIPRHDTVYWYQQGPGQDPQFLISFYEKMQSDKGSIPDRFSAQQFSDYHSELNMSSLELGDSALYFCASSFAHPAGSYNEQFFGPGTRLTVL.

The chain joins TRBV28 to TRBJ2-7; 7 positions agree with TRBD2. V lost 3 bases and J lost 5; bases outside the gene matches: 10. The CDR3 runs 15 residues. The germline V gene encodes CDR1 MDHEN and CDR2 SYDVKM. This CDR3 is CASSLRGSSPHEQYF. CDR3 bases: TGTGCCAGCAGTTTGCGGGGGAGTAGTCCCCACGAGCAGTACTTC.

In its sample, this clone was seen a few times. The J gene is TRBJ1-3, the V gene TRBV19; D remains ambiguous. Trimming removed 7 bases from V and 0 bases from J, with 10 bases in between. The CDR3 covers 14 residues. The germline CDR1 and CDR2 sequences are LNHDA and SQIVND (reference sequence). The CDR3 region has the DNA TGTGCCAGTAAACTACTCCCCTCTGGAAACACCATATATTTT. Translated: CASKLLPSGNTIYF.

The rearrangement uses TRBV4-1 and TRBJ1-4; D gene uncertain. The CDR3 loop spans 16 amino acids. Germline CDR1 is MGHRA and CDR2 is YSYEKL. V was clipped by 0 bases and J by 0 bases, with 8 bases between them. CDR3 coding DNA: TGCGCCAGCAGCCAAGACCAGGCTTCAACTAATGAAAAACTGTTTTTT. This sequence encodes CASSQDQASTNEKLFF.

This clone was detected a few times. V usage is TRBV28 and J usage is TRBJ1-5; 7 bases align to TRBD1. CDR1 and CDR2 (germline): MDHEN, SYDVKM. V shed 5 bases, J shed 11 bases, and the junction held 12 bases outside the gene matches. CDR3 size: 14 residues. The CDR3 DNA follows: TGTGCCAGCAGTGTACAGGGGCTGCAGGGAGCCCAGCATTTT. It codes for CASSVQGLQGAQHF.

In nucleotides, the CDR3 is TGTGCCAGCAGCCCCAAGCACGGGGGAAACTATGGCTACACCTTC. Translation gives CASSPKHGGNYGYTF. The chain employs TRBV7-2 and TRBJ1-2; the D gene is possibly TRBD1 (5 bases). The V end was cut by 5 bases, the J end by 2 bases, with 15 bases between. The CDR3 contains 15 residues. Germline CDR1 reads SGHTA; CDR2 reads FQGNSA.

The rearrangement uses TRBV2 and TRBJ1-2; no definite D call. The CDR3 is 14 amino acids. With 6 bases removed from V and 0 bases from J, the gap between germline ends came to 11 bases. Germline V gene lookup returns CDR1 SNHLY and CDR2 FYNNEI. In nucleotides, the CDR3 is TGTGCCAGCAGGCGGGGAGTAGCTAACTATGGCTACACCTTC. Its translation is CASRRGVANYGYTF.

The chain joins TRBV5-6 to TRBJ2-5, with 7 bases fitting TRBD2. The CDR3 runs 14 residues. Unmatched junction bases numbered 4, after V lost 3 bases and J lost 2 bases. CDR1 is SGHDT, CDR2 YYEEEE, per germline. Written as DNA, the CDR3 is TGTGCCAGCAGCTGGGAGGGACTTCAAGAGACCCAGTACTTC. Translated: CASSWEGLQETQYF.

The chain has TRBV28 and TRBJ2-1; no definite D call. The CDR3 is made up of 13 amino acids. Deletions cut 1 base from V and 10 bases from J, with 11 bases between. The germline gives CDR1 MDHEN, CDR2 SYDVKM. The CDR3 reads CASSLFTKEEQFF. Written as DNA, the CDR3 is TGTGCCAGCAGTTTATTCACCAAAGAGGAGCAGTTCTTC.

Details on this clone: This same CDR3 is encoded by further DNA sequences in the sample. The chain links TRBV28 to TRBJ2-7; D remains unclear. CDR1 and CDR2 from the germline V gene are MDHEN and SYDVKM. V gave up 5 bases and J gave up 2 bases, with 4 bases separating them. The CDR3 is made up of 11 amino acids. CDR3 region: CASSGTYEQYF. Here the CDR3 DNA reads TGTGCCAGCAGTGGTACCTACGAGCAGTACTTC.

V usage is TRBV5-1 and J usage is TRBJ2-1; possible D gene TRBD2, 5 bases. Between the trimmed V and J ends, which lost 4 bases and 3 bases, there was a span of 17 bases. Germline CDR1 SGHRS, CDR2 YFSETQ. The CDR3 runs 16 residues. This chain's CDR3 is CASSPGGTYFYNEQFF. As DNA, the CDR3 is TGCGCCAGCAGCCCCGGAGGCACTTACTTCTACAATGAGCAGTTCTTC.

The chain couples TRBV28 to TRBJ1-1; no clear D. V was cut by 10 bases and J by 5 bases, with 11 bases left in between. Germline-derived CDR1 and CDR2 are MDHEN and SYDVKM. The CDR3 loop spans 11 amino acids. CDR3: CATRRTTEAFF. For the CDR3, the DNA is TGTGCCACTCGTCGTACTACTGAAGCTTTCTTT.